This T cell receptor (beta chain) was recovered during a study of cytomegalovirus exposure and HLA in healthy donors. Of note for this clone: The antigen is not known.

Study-wide results and limits: Diagnosis of cytomegalovirus status made by the classifier reportedly showed high specificity and sensitivity.

Germline-derived CDR1 and CDR2 are KGHSH and LQKENI. V gave up 4 bases and J gave up 6 bases, with 8 bases separating them. CDR3 length equals 12 residues. Profiled with immunoSEQ multiplex PCR; TCRdb holds only in-frame clones, not every one. Counted here are 150,000 or so clones, approximately 86% occurring once; the ten biggest clones make up approximately 20%. The chain uses TRBV18 and TRBJ2-3; D is possibly TRBD1 (6 bases). Source material: PBMCs. The sequence was obtained from a man younger than 35 in good health and CMV-seropositive. In DNA form, the CDR3 reads TGTGCCAGCTCACAGGGGGTTGATACGCAGTATTTT. Protein: CASSQGVDTQYF.